This TCR beta chain was profiled in a study of blood T cell repertoires in COVID-19. Study as a whole: T cells, B-cell-depleted T cells, or PBMCs provided the cDNA or gDNA that served as material.

Categorization into cohorts depended on clinical history that participants reported. Source study methods: Amplified reference gene primers provided the basis for estimating nucleated cell counts. Sequencing was performed with immunoSEQ multiplex PCR; in TCRdb, only in-frame clones are kept and a portion is missing. V and J calls plus clone size are reproduced from that table; the DNA served to infer D and trimming. The table has 200,000 to 300,000 clones, 80% to 90% seen once. The receptor's source is a woman in her thirties with acute COVID-19. Sample: PBMCs or T cells enriched from blood (not recorded which).

The CDR3 DNA reads as TGTGCCAGCACCCCAGGACTAGCGGATTCCTACGAGCAGTACTTC. Encoded protein: CASTPGLADSYEQYF. The gene calls are TRBV6-5 and TRBJ2-7, with 10 bases lining up with TRBD2. Trimming took 7 bases from V and 1 from J; bases not matched to a gene: 7. The CDR3 is made up of 15 amino acids. CDR1 and CDR2 (germline): MNHEY, SVGAGI.